Presented here are 32 T cell receptor beta chains from one specimen sequenced in a study of Ad26.COV2.S vaccination and SARS-CoV-2 variants. Using immunoSEQ multiplex PCR, the repertoire was profiled, and TCRdb retains in-frame clones only, with some absent. This repertoire shows under 550,000 clones, approximately 87% found once; its top ten account for 3.5% to 4%. The treatment was: about 20 received Ad26.COV2.S at low or high dose, single or two shots; 5 received placebo; per-sample allocation not given. The study sampled participants on day 63 after the first vaccine or placebo injection. This material consisted of peripheral blood, taken in a trial of Ad26.COV2.S vaccine versus placebo. The receptors were sampled from a person aged 18 to 65 who received the Ad26.COV2.S COVID-19 vaccine or a placebo.

The chain couples TRBV4-3 to TRBJ1-3; a possible D gene is TRBD1 (5 bases). CDR3 length equals 18 residues. Germline lookup yields CDR1 LGHNA and CDR2 YSLEER. V gave up 0 bases and J gave up 0 bases, with 15 bases separating them. CDR3 coding DNA: TGCGCCAGCAGCCAAGACCCGGCGGGGACTTACTCTGGAAACACCATATATTTT. Amino acid sequence: CASSQDPAGTYSGNTIYF.

The rearrangement joins TRBV2 to TRBJ1-6, with a possible D match to TRBD1 (5 bases). CDR1 is SNHLY, CDR2 FYNNEI, per germline. This CDR3 has 15 residues. Deletions cut 2 bases from V and 7 bases from J, with 12 bases between. The CDR3 bases are TGTGCCAGCAGTGAACGGGGGACGGAGAATTCACCCCTCCACTTT. This codes for CASSERGTENSPLHF.

V is TRBV5-6 and J is TRBJ1-2, with D perhaps TRBD1 (6 bases). CDR1 is SGHDT, CDR2 YYEEEE, per germline. The CDR3 length is 14 residues. V was pared by 3 bases and J by 3 bases, with 12 bases between. CDR3 sequence reads: CASSYGQRDYGYTF. The CDR3 DNA reads as TGTGCCAGCAGCTACGGACAGAGAGACTATGGCTACACCTTC.

The chain recombines TRBV30 with TRBJ1-1; no reliable D call. Germline CDR1 and CDR2: GTSNPN and SVGIG (reference sequence). V lost 0 bases, J lost 4 bases, and 9 bases lay in between. The CDR3 has 13 amino acids. The CDR3 DNA sequence: TGTGCCTGGAGTGTATTTTCTGGCACTGAAGCTTTCTTT. Translating it yields CAWSVFSGTEAFF.

The chain carries TRBV9 and TRBJ1-1, with D possibly TRBD1 on 5 matching bases. Germline CDR1 reads SGDLS; CDR2 reads YYNGEE. This CDR3 is built from 14 residues. The ends were cut back, 0 bases at V and 7 bases at J, with 13 bases in the middle. CDR3 protein: CASSVGGRVGEAFF. DNA of the CDR3: TGTGCCAGCAGCGTAGGTGGCAGGGTGGGTGAAGCTTTCTTT.

The chain combines TRBV6-5 with TRBJ1-4, with D tentatively TRBD1 (6 bases). The V gene's germline CDR1 is MNHEY and CDR2 SVGAGI. Trimming took 6 bases from V and 7 from J, leaving 15 bases between them. The CDR3 runs 14 residues. CDR3 sequence reads: CASRGPSGVEKLFF. The CDR3 coding sequence is TGTGCCAGCAGGGGACCCTCAGGGGTTGAAAAACTGTTTTTT.

This chain joins TRBV6-1 and TRBJ2-6; D unclear. Looked up from germline, CDR1 is MNHNS and CDR2 is SASEGT. This CDR3 spans 17 amino acids. V lost 2 bases and J lost 0, with 11 bases in between. The DNA of the CDR3 is TGTGCCAGCAGTGAAATCCTCTTACGCTCTGGGGCCAACGTCCTGACTTTC. Its translation is CASSEILLRSGANVLTF.

CDR3 loop: CASSQDHGGVDTGELFF. The CDR3 DNA sequence: TGCGCCAGCAGCCAAGATCACGGAGGGGTGGACACCGGGGAGCTGTTTTTT. V gene TRBV4-3 combines with J gene TRBJ2-2; the D gene is possibly TRBD2 (6 bases). CDR1 is LGHNA, CDR2 YSLEER, per germline. The ends were cut back, 0 bases at V and 3 bases at J, with 14 bases in the middle. This CDR3 region has 17 residues.

This clone was found once. J is TRBJ1-2 and V is TRBV28, with TRBD1 matching 8 bases. The CDR3 is made up of 14 amino acids. Germline V gives CDR1 MDHEN, CDR2 SYDVKM. J was trimmed by 0 bases and V by 6 bases; bases with no gene match: 3. The CDR3 nucleotides are TGTGCCAGCAGGTCAGGGGGCGCTAACTATGGCTACACCTTC. Its protein product is CASRSGGANYGYTF.

This chain uses TRBV7-6 with TRBJ2-1, with 7 bases matching TRBD2. V trimming: 5 bases; J trimming: 3 bases; junction bases outside the gene matches: 7. This CDR3 contains 15 residues. The germline V gene has CDR1 SGHVS and CDR2 FNYEAQ. This chain's CDR3 is CASSARGGGYNEQFF. CDR3 nucleotides: TGTGCCAGCAGCGCCCGTGGCGGGGGCTACAATGAGCAGTTCTTC.

V is TRBV28 and J is TRBJ2-7; D possibly corresponds to TRBD1 (6 bases). Between the trimmed V and J ends, which lost 6 bases and 1 base, there was a span of 19 bases. Per germline, CDR1 MDHEN and CDR2 SYDVKM. CDR3 length: 16 amino acids. For the CDR3, the DNA is TGTGCCAGCAGCCGGTGGACAGTAAAGGATTCCTACGAGCAGTACTTC. As protein: CASSRWTVKDSYEQYF.

This sequence joins TRBV18 and TRBJ2-1; the D gene is possibly TRBD2 (6 bases). In germline, CDR1 is KGHSH, CDR2 LQKENI. Trimming took off 5 bases at V and 3 bases at J, with 11 bases between the two ends. CDR3 size: 14 residues. Here the CDR3 reads CASSAGRNYNEQFF. In DNA form, the CDR3 reads TGTGCCAGCTCAGCGGGACGGAACTACAATGAGCAGTTCTTC.

The V and J genes are TRBV4-1 and TRBJ1-3; TRBD1 is a possible D gene (5 bases). CDR1 and CDR2 from the germline V gene are MGHRA and YSYEKL. The CDR3 consists of 15 residues. The V gene lost 4 bases and the J gene lost 2 bases, with 12 bases spanning the gap. This CDR3 is CASSPVSGTGNTIYF. Here the CDR3 DNA reads TGCGCCAGCAGCCCTGTATCAGGGACTGGAAACACCATATATTTT.

This chain joins TRBV5-1 and TRBJ2-6; 7 nucleotides agree with TRBD2. The trim removed 3 bases at V and 8 bases at J, leaving 5 bases unmatched. This CDR3 is built from 14 residues. The germline gives CDR1 SGHRS, CDR2 YFSETQ. In DNA, the CDR3 is TGCGCCAGCAGCTGGGGGGGTAACTCCAACGTCCTGACTTTC. Amino acid sequence: CASSWGGNSNVLTF.

The table lists this clone with a count of one. The CDR3 loop is CASSEFSGGSNQPQHF. The CDR3 DNA reads as TGTGCCAGCAGTGAATTTTCGGGCGGATCCAATCAGCCCCAGCATTTT. The chain combines TRBV6-1 with TRBJ1-5; D gene uncertain. This CDR3 has 16 amino acids. V was clipped by 2 bases and J by 3 bases, with 14 bases between them. Per germline, CDR1 MNHNS and CDR2 SASEGT.

J is TRBJ1-3 and V is TRBV6-5; D remains ambiguous. The CDR3 runs to 15 residues. The germline V gene has CDR1 MNHEY and CDR2 SVGAGI. Trimming stripped 0 bases from V and 1 base from J, with 7 bases between. As DNA, the CDR3 is TGTGCCAGCAGTTACTCTTCCCCTTCTGGAAACACCATATATTTT. Translating it yields CASSYSSPSGNTIYF.

V is TRBV28 and J is TRBJ1-5; 8 bases match TRBD1. V shed 5 bases and J 2 bases; nucleotides not matched to a gene: 14. The CDR3 is 18 residues long. CDR1 MDHEN and CDR2 SYDVKM come from the germline V gene. CDR3 coding DNA: TGTGCCAGCAGTACACGGGTTGGCAGGGGGCTGCGCAATCAGCCCCAGCATTTT. Residues: CASSTRVGRGLRNQPQHF.

J is TRBJ2-7 and V is TRBV7-9; D unclear. This CDR3 is built from 12 residues. V gave up 5 bases and J gave up 7 bases, with 12 bases separating them. Germline V gives CDR1 SEHNR, CDR2 FQNEAQ (reference sequence). The CDR3 reads CASSALREEQYF. The CDR3 bases are TGTGCCAGCAGCGCACTCCGTGAAGAGCAGTACTTC.

This rearrangement joins TRBV5-6 to TRBJ1-5; D possibly corresponds to TRBD1 (5 bases). V gave up 1 base and J gave up 3 bases, with 11 bases separating them. This CDR3 is built from 15 residues. Germline lookup yields CDR1 SGHDT and CDR2 YYEEEE. As DNA, the CDR3 is TGTGCCAGCAGCTTGAGGGCAGGGACCAATCAGCCCCAGCATTTT. Translating gives CASSLRAGTNQPQHF.

The rearrangement uses TRBV5-6 and TRBJ2-2, with 7 bases fitting TRBD2. V shed 1 base, J shed 3 bases, and the junction held 3 bases outside the gene matches. The CDR3 has 15 residues. The V gene's germline CDR1 is SGHDT and CDR2 YYEEEE. CDR3 sequence (DNA): TGTGCCAGCAGCTTGTATCGGGGGGACACCGGGGAGCTGTTTTTT. Amino acid sequence: CASSLYRGDTGELFF.

CDR3 loop: CASSQPDRVGTDTQYF. Here the CDR3 DNA reads TGTGCCAGCAGCCAACCGGACAGGGTTGGGACAGATACGCAGTATTTT. J is TRBJ2-3 and V is TRBV3-1 (or the pseudogene TRBV3-2), with 8 nucleotides matching TRBD1. The V segment lost 2 bases and the J segment 3 bases; nucleotides outside the gene matches: 7. This CDR3 spans 16 amino acids. Germline loops: CDR1 LGHDT, CDR2 YNNKEL (reference sequence).

The genes are TRBV20-1 and TRBJ1-6, with no clear D. Germline CDR1 is DFQATT and CDR2 is SNEGSKA (reference sequence). The CDR3 loop spans 12 amino acids. V lost 3 bases, J lost 8 bases, and 8 bases lay in between. CDR3 nucleotides: TGCAGTGCTAGTGGCGGGGATTCACCCCTCCACTTT. Its protein product is CSASGGDSPLHF.

The chain has TRBV28 and TRBJ1-1, with no clear D. The CDR3 is 13 amino acids. CDR1 is MDHEN, CDR2 SYDVKM, per germline. Between the trimmed V and J ends, which lost 5 bases and 3 bases, there was a span of 10 bases. The CDR3: CASSLLIYTEAFF. The DNA for the CDR3 is TGTGCCAGCAGTCTCCTCATTTACACTGAAGCTTTCTTT.

Written as DNA, the CDR3 is TGCGCCAGCAGCCATGACGGACTAGCGGGTCACACCGGGGAGCTGTTTTTT. Protein sequence: CASSHDGLAGHTGELFF. This chain links TRBV4-1 with TRBJ2-2, with TRBD2 identical over 11 bases. V shed 3 bases and J 3 bases; nucleotides not matched to a gene: 6. The CDR3 loop spans 17 amino acids. The germline gives CDR1 MGHRA, CDR2 YSYEKL.

The chain has TRBV9 and TRBJ2-1; TRBD1 might be the D (8 bases). The V gene's germline CDR1 is SGDLS and CDR2 YYNGEE. The CDR3 runs 17 residues. Trimming cost V 4 bases and J 5 bases, with 22 bases left between them. The CDR3 sequence: CASSSGGGEGPNNEQFF. CDR3 sequence (DNA): TGTGCCAGCAGCTCAGGGGGCGGGGAGGGCCCCAACAATGAGCAGTTCTTC.

The chain combines TRBV10-2 with TRBJ2-1, with D perhaps matching TRBD1 or TRBD2 (5 bases each). This CDR3 spans 14 amino acids. The V end was cut by 3 bases, the J end by 2 bases, with 8 bases between. CDR1 is WSHSY and CDR2 is SAAADI in the germline V gene. The DNA for the CDR3 is TGCGCCAGCAGTGATGGGGGAACCTACAATGAGCAGTTCTTC. Amino acid sequence: CASSDGGTYNEQFF.

The chain combines TRBV7-3 with TRBJ2-2; D is possibly TRBD1 or TRBD2 (5 bases each). Trimming shortened V by 0 bases and J by 0 bases, and 8 bases separated the two germline ends. Germline V gives CDR1 SGHTA, CDR2 FQGTGA. CDR3 length equals 16 residues. CDR3 residues: CASSLTGVTNTGELFF. The CDR3 DNA reads TGTGCCAGCAGCTTAACGGGGGTAACGAACACCGGGGAGCTGTTTTTT.

This chain joins TRBV19 and TRBJ1-1, with 7 bases fitting TRBD1. Germline-derived CDR1 and CDR2 are LNHDA and SQIVND (reference sequence). The length of the CDR3 is 14 residues. J lost 4 bases, V lost 7 bases, and 9 bases had no gene match. The CDR3 DNA sequence: TGTGCCAGTACACCGCAGGGGGTAGGCACTGAAGCTTTCTTT. Its protein is CASTPQGVGTEAFF.

With respect to this clone: An end of the junction does not agree with germline; a read error may underlie this. The V and J genes are TRBV3-1 (or the pseudogene TRBV3-2) and TRBJ2-7, with D possibly called TRBD1 or TRBD2 (6 bases each). The CDR3 spans 12 residues. Germline V gene data show CDR1 as LGHDT and CDR2 as YNNKEL (reference sequence). The CDR3 DNA sequence: TGTGCCAGCAGCCTAAAGGGGGGTCAGGCGATCTTC. Translating gives CASSLKGGQAIF.

The rearrangement links TRBV21-1 to TRBJ2-4; no check of the table's D call, TRBD1, against the DNA was made. TRBV21-1 is marked as a pseudogene. There are 15 residues in the CDR3. Here the CDR3 reads CASSKGTGVVDIQYF. The CDR3 region has the DNA TGTGCCAGCAGCAAAGGGACAGGGGTCGTGGACATTCAGTACTTC.

V and J are TRBV4-3 and TRBJ2-7; the match to TRBD1 covers 10 bases. J was trimmed by 1 base and V by 2 bases; bases with no gene match: 2. Looked up from germline, CDR1 is LGHNA and CDR2 is YSLEER. The CDR3 length is 15 residues. The CDR3 coding sequence is TGCGCCAGCAGCCAATCGGGACAGGGGTCCTACGAGCAGTACTTC. This encodes CASSQSGQGSYEQYF.

The chain carries TRBV9 and TRBJ2-5, with 9 bases that match TRBD2. V lost 3 bases and J lost 1; bases outside the gene matches: 7. This CDR3 has 16 amino acids. CDR1 and CDR2 from the germline V gene are SGDLS and YYNGEE. CDR3 region: CASSGSSGDVQETQYF. The CDR3 bases are TGTGCCAGCAGCGGGTCTAGCGGGGATGTCCAAGAGACCCAGTACTTC. Based on the CDR3 plus reference TRBV9 and TRBJ2-5, the full variable domain is DSGVTQTPKHLITATGQRVTLRCSPRSGDLSVYWYQQSLDQGLQFLIQYYNGEERAKGNILERFSAQQFPDLHSELNLSSLELGDSALYFCASSGSSGDVQETQYFGPGTRLLVL.